This TCR beta chain was recovered during a study of beta chain features in type 1 diabetes. Isolated RNA was reverse transcribed in full, so expressed TCRB transcripts were sequenced. Repertoires were generated with immunoSEQ multiplex PCR, while TCRdb's copy carries only in-frame clones and drops some. The sample yields over 500,000 clones, less than 20% seen once. CDR1 is SGHTA and CDR2 is FQGNSA in the germline V gene. The CDR3 has 15 amino acids. J was trimmed by 5 bases and V by 2 bases; bases with no gene match: 7. This clone was counted only a few times. J is TRBJ2-7 and V is TRBV7-2, with TRBD2 matching over 9 bases. The TCR was taken from a man between 18 and 29 years old in good health. The sample comprised naive CD4+ T cells from blood. The CDR3 protein is CASSLISGRPHEQYF. The CDR3 region has the DNA TGTGCCAGCAGCTTAATCAGCGGGAGGCCCCACGAGCAGTACTTC.